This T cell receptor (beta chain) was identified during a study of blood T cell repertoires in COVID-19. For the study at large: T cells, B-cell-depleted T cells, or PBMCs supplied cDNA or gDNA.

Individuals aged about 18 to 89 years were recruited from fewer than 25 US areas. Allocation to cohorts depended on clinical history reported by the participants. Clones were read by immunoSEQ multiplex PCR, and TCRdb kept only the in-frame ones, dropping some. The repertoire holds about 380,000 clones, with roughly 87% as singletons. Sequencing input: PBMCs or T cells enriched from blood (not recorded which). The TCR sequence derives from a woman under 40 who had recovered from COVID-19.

The CDR3 here is CASRGNRGLVSYNEQFF. For the CDR3, the DNA is TGTGCCAGCAGGGGAAACAGGGGGCTGGTCTCCTACAATGAGCAGTTCTTC. The chain is built from TRBV2 and TRBJ2-1, with 9 bases lining up with TRBD1. This CDR3 has 17 residues. After removal of 6 bases from V and 0 bases from J, the junction contained 9 bases not matched to a gene. The germline V gene has CDR1 SNHLY and CDR2 FYNNEI.